This is a list of T cell receptor beta chains from one sample in a study of CD8+CD57+ T cells in acquired aplastic anemia. TCRdb ran MiXCR on the reads and lists one entry per CDR3 protein. The data hold 150,000 to 200,000 distinct CDR3 sequences, with just over 45% observed a single time. The source material was sorted CD4+, CD8+, or CD8+CD57+ T cells (not recorded which) from PBMCs. The receptor set was obtained from a human donor in good health. Both conserved end residues are part of each CDR3. D genes are given only for firm matches. Rows may omit the clone size; those that give it use once, few, many or a size class.

clone_size,d_call,j_call,v_call,cdr3_nt,cdr3_aa
.,.,TRBJ2-7,TRBV9,TGTGCCAGCAGCGATAGTGGGAACGAGCAGTACTTC,CASSDSGNEQYF
.,.,TRBJ2-5,TRBV2,TGTGCCAGCAGTGAATATGGCCAAGAGACCCAGTACTTC,CASSEYGQETQYF
many,TRBD1,TRBJ2-3,TRBV20-1,TGCAGTGCTAGAGCGAGGACAGGGCTCACAGATACGCAGTATTTT,CSARARTGLTDTQYF
.,TRBD2,TRBJ2-1,TRBV30,TGTGCCTGGAGACTAGCGGGAGCCAATGAGCAGTTCTTC,CAWRLAGANEQFF
.,.,TRBJ2-1,TRBV24-1,TGTGCCACCAGTGCTCAGACAGGTTCCTACAATGAGCAGTTCTTC,CATSAQTGSYNEQFF
.,.,TRBJ1-6,TRBV20-1,TGCAGTGCTAGAGATGTCGGGGAATCTATTCTGGCCCTCCACTTT,CSARDVGESILALHF
few,TRBD2,TRBJ2-3,TRBV29-1,TGCAGCTTCCAGCGGGGGAACAATGAGCAGTATTTT,CSFQRGNNEQYF
many,.,TRBJ2-2,TRBV5-6,TGTGCCAGCAGGGGGCGCCGGACCGGGGAGCTGTTTTTT,CASRGRRTGELFF
.,.,TRBJ2-5,TRBV18,TGTGCCAGCAACACCCAACAGCAAGAGACCCAGTACTTC,CASNTQQQETQYF
many,TRBD1,TRBJ2-3,TRBV5-1,TGCGCCAGCAGCTTGGCCCCAGGGGGCTTGACAGATACGCAGTATTTT,CASSLAPGGLTDTQYF
few,.,TRBJ1-2,TRBV27,TGTGCCAGCAGTCCGCGACCCGTCGGGAACTATGGCTACACCTTC,CASSPRPVGNYGYTF
.,.,TRBJ1-3,TRBV19,TGTGCCAGTAGTAGCCAGACCGGGACAACTGGAAACACCATATATTTT,CASSSQTGTTGNTIYF
.,TRBD1,TRBJ2-1,TRBV10-2,TGCGCCAGCATGGGGCCGGGACAGGGTTACAATGAGCAGTTCTTC,CASMGPGQGYNEQFF
once,.,TRBJ2-5,TRBV24-1,TGTGCCACCAGCAGACGCGCGGGGGCCGAGACCCAGTACTTC,CATSRRAGAETQYF
many,TRBD2,TRBJ2-7,TRBV7-8,TGTGCCAGCAGCTTAACCCGACTAGCGGGCCACTACGAGCAGTACTTC,CASSLTRLAGHYEQYF
many,TRBD2,TRBJ2-1,TRBV2,TGTGCCAGCAGCCCTACTAGCGGGAGGATAAATGAGCAGTTCTTC,CASSPTSGRINEQFF
.,.,TRBJ2-1,TRBV7-2,TGTGCCAGCAGCTTCAGGCGTGGTGAGCAGTTCTTC,CASSFRRGEQFF
few,.,TRBJ2-3,TRBV3-1,TGTGCCAGCAGCCAAGATTTATTGCAGACCAGCACAGATACGCAGTATTTT,CASSQDLLQTSTDTQYF
.,.,TRBJ2-5,TRBV20-1,TGCAGTGCTAGAGATCCCAGGGGCGGGAGACGTGAGACCCAGTACTTC,CSARDPRGGRRETQYF
.,TRBD1,TRBJ1-2,TRBV25-1,TGTGCCAGCAGTTCTCCGGGACAGGGGGATTCTAACTATGGCTACACCTTC,CASSSPGQGDSNYGYTF
many,.,TRBJ2-7,TRBV2,TGTGCCAGCTCGGAACAGCGATTCTCCTACGAGCAGTACTTC,CASSEQRFSYEQYF
many,TRBD2,TRBJ2-1,TRBV6-1,TGTGCCAGCAGTGAAGGTAGCGGGAGGGCCAGGGATGAGCAGTTCTTC,CASSEGSGRARDEQFF
.,.,TRBJ1-2,TRBV7-9,TGTGCCAGCAGCGGCCTGCGGGAATTTGGCTACACCTTC,CASSGLREFGYTF
.,.,TRBJ1-2,TRBV10-3,TGTGCCATCGGGGCCAGGGACGACTATGGCTGCACCTTC,CAIGARDDYGCTF
many,.,TRBJ2-3,TRBV20-1,TGCAGTGCTAGGTGGCCGTCTAGCACAGATACGCAGTATTTT,CSARWPSSTDTQYF
.,TRBD1,TRBJ2-7,TRBV7-9,TGCGCCAGCAGCTTCGACAGGGCCGAGCAGTACTTC,CASSFDRAEQYF
.,.,TRBJ2-7,TRBV5-1,TGCGCCAGCAGCCGGACGGAGCCGGCGACCTCCTACGAGCAGTACTTC,CASSRTEPATSYEQYF
.,.,TRBJ2-3,TRBV10-3,TGTGCCATCAGTATGGGGGGGGCGCGGGCGGATACGCAGTATTTT,CAISMGGARADTQYF
.,TRBD2,TRBJ2-1,TRBV9,TGTGCCAGCAGCGTAACTAGCGGGAGTATGAATGAGCAGTTCTTC,CASSVTSGSMNEQFF
once,TRBD2,TRBJ2-3,TRBV7-2,TGTGCCAGCAGCTTCTTGGCGGGGGACACAGATACGCAGTATTTT,CASSFLAGDTDTQYF
many,TRBD1,TRBJ2-3,TRBV24-1,TGTGCCACCAGTGATACAGGGACAGGCACAGATACGCAGTATTTT,CATSDTGTGTDTQYF
many,.,TRBJ1-6,TRBV12-3/TRBV12-4,TGTGCCAGCAGTTTAGGGGTCGGAGGTTCACCCCTCCACTTT,CASSLGVGGSPLHF
.,TRBD1,TRBJ1-1,TRBV29-1,TGCAGCGTTGAAGGACAGGGGAGCACTGAAGCTTTCTTT,CSVEGQGSTEAFF
many,.,TRBJ1-1,TRBV7-2,TGTGCCAGCAGCTTTTCAGGGTCTCTGACTGAAGCTTTCTTT,CASSFSGSLTEAFF
.,TRBD1,TRBJ2-7,TRBV7-7,TGTGCCAGCAGCTCAGGCACCGGGACAGATTCCTACGAGCAGTACTTC,CASSSGTGTDSYEQYF
many,TRBD1,TRBJ2-7,TRBV10-2,TGCGCCAGCAGACAGACAGGGAGTTTACCCGAGCAGTACTTC,CASRQTGSLPEQYF
.,.,TRBJ1-1,TRBV11-1,TGTGCCAGCAGCTTACTTCTAAGACCCGTCATGAACACTGAAGCTTTCTTT,CASSLLLRPVMNTEAFF
many,TRBD2,TRBJ2-5,TRBV5-1,TGCGCCAGCAGCTGGACTAGCGGGATGAGTGGGCAAGAGACCCAGTACTTC,CASSWTSGMSGQETQYF